Listed below are T cell receptor beta chains from one sample, sequenced in a study of CD8+CD57+ T cells in acquired aplastic anemia. A single record per CDR3 protein comes from TCRdb applying MiXCR to the reads. The repertoire consists of about 220,000 distinct CDR3 sequences, with about a third occurring once and the leading ten covering 1% to 1.3%. The sequenced sample was sorted CD4+, CD8+, or CD8+CD57+ T cells (not recorded which) from PBMCs. These receptors all stem from a human donor in good health, serving as a control. Each CDR3 is given with its conserved first and last residue. D genes are given only for firm matches. Expanded clones get a size class; other rows say once, few or many, or leave the size out.

j_call: TRBJ1-2
d_call: TRBD1
clone_size: .
v_call: TRBV7-9
cdr3_nt: TGTGCCAGTAGCCTAACCGGGACAGGGGTAGATGGCTACACCTTC
cdr3_aa: CASSLTGTGVDGYTF

j_call: TRBJ2-3
d_call: TRBD1
clone_size: once
v_call: TRBV2
cdr3_nt: TGTGCCAGCAGGAAGGGGGCTCGGGATACGCAGTATTTT
cdr3_aa: CASRKGARDTQYF

j_call: TRBJ2-5
d_call: .
clone_size: many
v_call: TRBV7-9
cdr3_nt: TGTGCCAGCAGCCTTCCTGGCAGCTGGACCCAAGAGACCCAGTACTTC
cdr3_aa: CASSLPGSWTQETQYF

j_call: TRBJ1-3
d_call: .
clone_size: many
v_call: TRBV2
cdr3_nt: TGTGCCAGCAGTGATCTCGGACCGAGCTCTGGAAACACCATATATTTT
cdr3_aa: CASSDLGPSSGNTIYF

j_call: TRBJ2-4
d_call: TRBD1
clone_size: few
v_call: TRBV5-1
cdr3_nt: TGCGCCAGCAGCTTGGAAGGGGGACAGGGTGACATTCAGTACTTC
cdr3_aa: CASSLEGGQGDIQYF

j_call: TRBJ1-5
d_call: .
clone_size: many
v_call: TRBV15
cdr3_nt: TGTGCCACCAGCAGGGGGGGGGCGAACAATCAGCCCCAGCATTTT
cdr3_aa: CATSRGGANNQPQHF

j_call: TRBJ1-1
d_call: TRBD1
clone_size: .
v_call: TRBV24-1
cdr3_nt: TGTGCCACCAGTGAACCTGGACAGGGGAACACTGAAGCTTTCTTT
cdr3_aa: CATSEPGQGNTEAFF

j_call: TRBJ2-7
d_call: TRBD2
clone_size: once
v_call: TRBV11-2
cdr3_nt: TGTGCCAGCAGCTTAGATCGGGGACTAGCGGGGTACGAGCAGTACTTC
cdr3_aa: CASSLDRGLAGYEQYF

j_call: TRBJ2-7
d_call: TRBD2
clone_size: .
v_call: TRBV20-1
cdr3_nt: TGCAGTATGACTAGCGGGGGGGCCACCGAGCAGTACTTC
cdr3_aa: CSMTSGGATEQYF

j_call: TRBJ1-2
d_call: .
clone_size: many
v_call: TRBV20-1
cdr3_nt: TGCAGTGCTAGTCCTCAGGCCAACTATGGCTACACCTTC
cdr3_aa: CSASPQANYGYTF

j_call: TRBJ2-1
d_call: TRBD1
clone_size: many
v_call: TRBV7-3
cdr3_nt: TGTGCCAGCAGCGAACAGGGGGCCTCCTACAATGAGCAGTTCTTC
cdr3_aa: CASSEQGASYNEQFF

j_call: TRBJ2-7
d_call: .
clone_size: .
v_call: TRBV11-1
cdr3_nt: TGTGCCAGCAGTTCACATGAAACAGGGAACGATAGATTTTACGAGCAGTACTTC
cdr3_aa: CASSSHETGNDRFYEQYF

j_call: TRBJ2-1
d_call: TRBD2
clone_size: many
v_call: TRBV10-3
cdr3_nt: TGTGCCATCAGTCCACCACCTATAGCGGGAGGGCTTAGGAATGAGCAGTTCTTC
cdr3_aa: CAISPPPIAGGLRNEQFF

j_call: TRBJ1-2
d_call: .
clone_size: few
v_call: TRBV5-1
cdr3_nt: TGCGCCAGCAGCTTAGGAGGAGGGGGTGACTATGGCCACACCTTC
cdr3_aa: CASSLGGGGDYGHTF

j_call: TRBJ2-7
d_call: TRBD2
clone_size: many
v_call: TRBV5-8
cdr3_nt: TGTGCCAGCAGCTTGGGTGTCGAGGGAGGGCTCGAGCAGTACTTC
cdr3_aa: CASSLGVEGGLEQYF